Reported below is one T cell receptor (beta chain). Its antigen remains unknown. The data are from a study of cytomegalovirus exposure and HLA in healthy donors. Study as a whole: There were roughly 110 million unique TCR beta sequences, drawn from about 179 million T cells, in an earlier analysis.

Germline CDR1 SGHRS, CDR2 YFSETQ. After removal of 4 bases from V and 6 bases from J, the junction contained 8 bases not matched to a gene. The length of the CDR3 is 14 residues. Though probably carrying unrecorded immune exposures, donors were nominally healthy at sampling. PCR was performed using 60 Vbeta and 13 Jbeta primers. Generated by immunoSEQ multiplex PCR, the TCRdb table keeps only in-frame clones and is missing some. The table lists 110,000 to 150,000 clones, approximately 80% of them singletons, with about 4.1% in the top ten. The study's findings and limits: Later analysis identified a missense DCLRE1C variant that was linked to TCR beta V- and J-gene trimming. Highly shared sequence variants in one cluster were likely a sequencing artifact.

This TCR was recovered from a woman aged 40 to 50 in good health and CMV-seropositive. Source material: PBMCs. The genes are TRBV5-1 and TRBJ2-7; the match to TRBD1 covers 9 bases. The CDR3 sequence is CASSPGTGRGEQYF. DNA of the CDR3: TGCGCCAGCAGCCCCGGGACAGGGAGGGGCGAGCAGTACTTC.